These 26 T cell receptor beta chains were sequenced from one sample in a study of T cell responses to AZD1222 COVID-19 vaccine. Assay: immunoSEQ multiplex PCR; the TCRdb copy retains only in-frame clones and omits some. This table holds under 110,000 clones, around 90% found once. Here the sequenced sample was peripheral blood, taken 28 days after the second AZD1222 dose. All receptors derive from an adult who received the AZD1222 COVID-19 vaccine.

The chain recombines TRBV9 with TRBJ1-5; 8 positions agree with TRBD1. Germline loops: CDR1 SGDLS, CDR2 YYNGEE. This CDR3 comprises 14 residues. V lost 3 bases, J lost 4 bases, and 3 bases stayed unmatched. CDR3 in DNA: TGTGCCAGCAGCGAGGGGACAGGAAATCAGCCCCAGCATTTT. Its translation: CASSEGTGNQPQHF.

The chain joins TRBV6-6 to TRBJ1-6; D call uncertain. The CDR3 is made up of 13 amino acids. Per germline, CDR1 MNHNY and CDR2 SVGAGI (reference sequence). Trimming cost V 7 bases and J 7 bases, with 11 bases left between them. The CDR3: CASTRPGNSPLHF. For the CDR3, the DNA is TGTGCCAGCACCCGACCCGGGAATTCACCCCTCCACTTT.

This chain connects TRBV6-5 to TRBJ1-5; D not certain. The CDR3 loop spans 14 amino acids. Trimming shortened V by 8 bases and J by 3 bases, and 14 bases separated the two germline ends. Germline CDR1 is MNHEY and CDR2 is SVGAGI. Here the CDR3 DNA reads TGTGCCAGCCGCCGAATTAGCCCCAATCAGCCCCAGCATTTT. Encoded protein: CASRRISPNQPQHF.

The gene calls are TRBV3-1 (or the pseudogene TRBV3-2) and TRBJ1-5, with D unresolved. Deletions cut 1 base from V and 5 bases from J, with 12 bases between. CDR3 length: 15 amino acids. Germline-derived CDR1 and CDR2 are LGHDT and YNNKEL (reference sequence). The CDR3 coding sequence is TGTGCCAGCAGCCAAGTTGGAGGGTTGGATCAGCCCCAGCATTTT. It specifies CASSQVGGLDQPQHF.

J is TRBJ2-7 and V is TRBV5-1; TRBD1 matches 10 bases. J gave up 2 bases and V 7 bases, and 12 bases lay outside the gene matches. The CDR3 length is 16 residues. Germline V gives CDR1 SGHRS, CDR2 YFSETQ. CDR3 sequence (DNA): TGCGCCAGCTCCGGGGACAGGGGTTCATATCCCTACGAGCAGTACTTC. Its translation: CASSGDRGSYPYEQYF.

The chain couples TRBV19 to TRBJ2-5; 9 nucleotides agree with TRBD1. This CDR3 comprises 15 residues. V was pared by 6 bases and J by 4 bases, with 9 bases of the junction left unmatched. Germline loops: CDR1 LNHDA, CDR2 SQIVND (reference sequence). The CDR3 DNA reads TGTGCCAGTAGGAATCCGGGGACAGGGATAGAGACCCAGTACTTC. Protein: CASRNPGTGIETQYF.

J is TRBJ2-7 and V is TRBV4-1, with 7 bases fitting TRBD1. The CDR3 is 17 residues long. V was pared by 0 bases and J by 5 bases, with 13 bases of the junction left unmatched. CDR1 and CDR2 (germline): MGHRA, YSYEKL. CDR3 residues: CASSQERFSGTVHEQYF. The CDR3, as DNA: TGCGCCAGCAGCCAAGAACGATTCTCCGGGACAGTCCACGAGCAGTACTTC.

This clone was found a few times. The chain recombines TRBV18 with TRBJ1-4; D not resolved. The CDR3 has 14 residues. Trimming shortened V by 0 bases and J by 10 bases, and 12 bases separated the two germline ends. Germline V gene lookup returns CDR1 KGHSH and CDR2 LQKENI. CDR3 amino acids: CASSPPTGRGKLFF. The CDR3 bases are TGTGCCAGCTCACCACCAACGGGCCGGGGAAAACTGTTTTTT.

The gene calls are TRBV6-4 and TRBJ2-1; 7 bases agree with TRBD1. There are 15 residues in the CDR3. Trimming took 8 bases from V and 0 from J; bases not matched to a gene: 7. Germline V CDR1 and CDR2: MRHNA, SNTAGT. Here the CDR3 reads CASADTGDSYNEQFF. In DNA, the CDR3 is TGTGCCAGCGCAGACACAGGGGACTCCTACAATGAGCAGTTCTTC.

The chain couples TRBV27 to TRBJ2-7; TRBD1 aligns across 10 bases. The germline CDR1 and CDR2 sequences are MNHEY and SMNVEV (reference sequence). J gave up 3 bases and V 4 bases, and 15 bases lay outside the gene matches. The CDR3 runs to 18 residues. The CDR3 here is CASSSRAYDRGQVYEQYF. The CDR3 DNA reads as TGTGCCAGCAGTTCACGTGCTTATGACAGGGGGCAAGTCTACGAGCAGTACTTC.

This chain connects TRBV9 to TRBJ1-6; a weak D match, TRBD1 (5 bases). The ends were cut back, 0 bases at V and 5 bases at J, with 15 bases in the middle. Germline assignment: CDR1 SGDLS and CDR2 YYNGEE. This CDR3 spans 17 amino acids. CDR3 nucleotide sequence: TGTGCCAGCAGCGTAGAGTCGCAGGGCACCCATAATTCACCCCTCCACTTT. This codes for CASSVESQGTHNSPLHF.

The rearrangement uses TRBV6-2 or TRBV6-3 and TRBJ1-1; D remains unclear. The germline CDR1 and CDR2 sequences are MNHEY and SVGEGT. The CDR3 runs to 12 residues. Trimming took off 6 bases at V and 7 bases at J, with 12 bases between the two ends. In nucleotides, the CDR3 is TGTGCCAGCAGCGACGGGCCGCTTGAAGCTTTCTTT. Translated: CASSDGPLEAFF.

There are a few counts of this clone. V and J are TRBV7-2 and TRBJ2-6, with 8 bases identical to TRBD1. The CDR3 is 17 amino acids. Trimming took 3 bases from V and 1 from J; bases not matched to a gene: 5. CDR1 is SGHTA and CDR2 is FQGNSA in the germline V gene. The CDR3, as DNA: TGTGCCAGCAGCTTGCGGACAGGGCCTTCTGGGGCCAACGTCCTGACTTTC. Amino acid sequence: CASSLRTGPSGANVLTF.

The chain combines TRBV4-3 with TRBJ2-7; 7 nucleotides agree with TRBD1. CDR3 length: 16 residues. Germline V gene data show CDR1 as LGHNA and CDR2 as YSLEER. Trimming at V came to 0 bases and at J to 5 bases, leaving 10 bases not matched to a gene. The CDR3 sequence: CASSQDGKTGFNEQYF. The CDR3 region has the DNA TGCGCCAGCAGCCAAGATGGTAAGACAGGGTTTAACGAGCAGTACTTC.

The gene calls are TRBV29-1 and TRBJ1-3, with D hard to call. This CDR3 contains 14 residues. Germline V gives CDR1 SQVTM, CDR2 ANQGSEA. The ends were cut back, 1 base at V and 3 bases at J, with 10 bases in the middle. Here the CDR3 reads CSVEGRENGNTIYF. The CDR3 nucleotides are TGCAGCGTTGAAGGGCGCGAAAATGGAAACACCATATATTTT.

This chain uses TRBV29-1 with TRBJ2-4; a weak D match, TRBD1 (6 bases). V lost 4 bases and J lost 6, with 16 bases in between. From germline, CDR1 is SQVTM and CDR2 ANQGSEA. The CDR3 totals 14 residues. DNA of the CDR3: TGCAGCGTTGGCGACAGGACCCGGGGAAACATTCAGTACTTC. Amino acids: CSVGDRTRGNIQYF.

J is TRBJ1-3 and V is TRBV19; the D is unclear. The CDR3 has 15 amino acids. Trimming stripped 6 bases from V and 0 bases from J, with 12 bases between. Germline V gene data show CDR1 as LNHDA and CDR2 as SQIVND (reference sequence). Here the CDR3 DNA reads TGTGCCAGTAGGCGACCCAGTGACTCTGGAAACACCATATATTTT. This sequence encodes CASRRPSDSGNTIYF.

The genes are TRBV5-5 and TRBJ1-2; D is perhaps TRBD1 (6 bases). This CDR3 is built from 14 residues. Trimming pared 4 bases from V and 2 bases from J, leaving 12 bases between. Germline V lookup: CDR1 SGHKS, CDR2 YYEKEE (reference sequence). The CDR3 nucleotides read TGTGCCAGCAGCCCCCTAGGACAGAACTATGGCTACACCTTC. This gives the protein CASSPLGQNYGYTF.

The rearrangement links TRBV2 to TRBJ2-7; either TRBD1 or TRBD2 may fit D (5 bases each). CDR3 length: 15 amino acids. Germline-derived CDR1 and CDR2 are SNHLY and FYNNEI. Between the trimmed V and J ends, which lost 9 bases and 0 bases, there was a span of 18 bases. In nucleotides, the CDR3 is TGTGCCAGTAAGGGCGAGAGGGGAAGCTCCTACGAGCAGTACTTC. Amino acids: CASKGERGSSYEQYF.

This clone occurred a few times. The chain has TRBV29-1 and TRBJ1-2, with 7 bases that match TRBD1. Germline V gene lookup returns CDR1 SQVTM and CDR2 ANQGSEA. Trimming took 0 bases from V and 8 from J; bases not matched to a gene: 6. This CDR3 has 13 amino acids. Here the CDR3 reads CSVEEPQGSGYTF. CDR3 coding DNA: TGCAGCGTTGAAGAACCACAGGGGTCCGGCTACACCTTC.

The chain carries TRBV9 and TRBJ1-5; D unresolved. The germline gives CDR1 SGDLS, CDR2 YYNGEE. Trimming took off 6 bases at V and 4 bases at J, with 14 bases between the two ends. The CDR3 totals 14 residues. CDR3 sequence: CASNSGNFNQPQHF. The CDR3 DNA follows: TGTGCCAGCAATTCGGGGAACTTTAATCAGCCCCAGCATTTT.

The chain uses TRBV4-2 and TRBJ1-2; D might be TRBD1 (6 bases). Germline loops: CDR1 LGHNA, CDR2 YNFKEQ. The V and J ends lost 3 bases and 4 bases respectively, with 24 bases between them. The CDR3 spans 18 residues. CDR3 region: CASSHNFPRKTGGYGYTF. The CDR3 DNA reads as TGTGCCAGCAGCCATAACTTCCCTCGTAAGACAGGAGGCTATGGCTACACCTTC.

The chain uses TRBV6-4 and TRBJ2-1; D is possibly TRBD2 (6 bases). Trimming removed 7 bases at V and 8 bases at J, with 12 bases between. Germline V gives CDR1 MRHNA, CDR2 SNTAGT. The CDR3 loop spans 12 amino acids. This CDR3 is CASTTEGDEQFF. CDR3 DNA: TGTGCCAGCACCACGGAGGGCGATGAGCAGTTCTTC.

The chain couples TRBV18 to TRBJ2-2; D unclear. The CDR3 is made up of 16 amino acids. V dropped 1 base and J dropped 5 bases, with 14 bases sitting between them. Germline V lookup: CDR1 KGHSH, CDR2 LQKENI. The CDR3 sequence is CASSPQLSTETGELFF. The CDR3 DNA follows: TGTGCCAGCTCACCACAACTAAGTACGGAAACCGGGGAGCTGTTTTTT.

J is TRBJ1-1 and V is TRBV7-2, with D hard to call. Trimming stripped 3 bases from V and 3 bases from J, with 5 bases between. CDR1 is SGHTA, CDR2 FQGNSA, per germline. This CDR3 has 12 residues. CDR3 sequence: CASSLTYTEAFF. CDR3 nucleotide sequence: TGTGCCAGCAGCTTGACTTACACTGAAGCTTTCTTT.

This chain joins TRBV30 and TRBJ2-3, with a tentative D call TRBD2 (6 bases). Trimming removed 0 bases from V and 1 base from J, with 23 bases in between. CDR3 length: 19 amino acids. Germline values: CDR1 GTSNPN, CDR2 SVGIG (reference sequence). In DNA form, the CDR3 reads TGTGCCTGGAGTGTACAAGGGGCGAGGGCCTGGAGGGGCACAGATACGCAGTATTTT. Its translation: CAWSVQGARAWRGTDTQYF.